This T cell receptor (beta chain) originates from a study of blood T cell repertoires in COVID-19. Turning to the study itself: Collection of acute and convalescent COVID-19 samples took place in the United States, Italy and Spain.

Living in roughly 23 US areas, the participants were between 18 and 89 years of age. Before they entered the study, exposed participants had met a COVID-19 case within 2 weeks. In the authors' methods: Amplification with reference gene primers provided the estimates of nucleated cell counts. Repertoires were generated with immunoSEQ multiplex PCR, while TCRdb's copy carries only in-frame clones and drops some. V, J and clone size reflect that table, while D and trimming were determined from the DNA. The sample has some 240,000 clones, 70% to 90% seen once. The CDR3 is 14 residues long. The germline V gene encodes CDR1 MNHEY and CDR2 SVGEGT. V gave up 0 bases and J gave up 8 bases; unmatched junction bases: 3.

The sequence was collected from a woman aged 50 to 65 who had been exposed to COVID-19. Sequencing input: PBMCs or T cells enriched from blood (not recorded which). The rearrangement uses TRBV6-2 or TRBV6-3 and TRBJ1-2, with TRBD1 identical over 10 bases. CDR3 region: CASSYSTTGGGYTF. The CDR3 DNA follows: TGTGCCAGCAGTTACTCGACGACAGGGGGCGGCTACACCTTC.